This entry lists 16 T cell receptor beta chains sequenced from one sample in a study of blood T cell repertoires in COVID-19. Libraries were prepared by immunoSEQ multiplex PCR; TCRdb keeps only in-frame clonotypes and omits some of them. Found here are more than 300,000 clones, roughly 89% of them singletons; the top ten hold roughly 1%. The sequenced sample consisted of peripheral blood. The receptors come from a woman in her 40s with COVID-19, enrolled during active disease.

Remarks on this clone: One junction end does not reproduce the germline sequence, and a read error may be involved. The rearrangement uses TRBV18 and TRBJ1-3; tentative D call: TRBD1 (6 bases). Per the germline V gene, CDR1 is KGHSH and CDR2 is LQKENI. The CDR3 consists of 15 residues. The DNA for the CDR3 is TGTGCCAGCTGGTCCGACAGGACATTTGGAGACACCATATATTTT. Translating gives CASWSDRTFGDTIYF.

V and J are TRBV7-9 and TRBJ1-1; D is unclear. The V end was cut by 1 base, the J end by 6 bases, with 15 bases between. In germline, CDR1 is SEHNR, CDR2 FQNEAQ (reference sequence). The CDR3 contains 15 residues. The CDR3 DNA reads as TGTGCCAGCAGCTTAGACGGGGTCCAACTCCCTGAAGCTTTCTTT. Its protein is CASSLDGVQLPEAFF.

The chain combines TRBV4-3 with TRBJ2-3; D perhaps matches TRBD2 (6 bases). CDR1 LGHNA and CDR2 YSLEER come from the germline V gene. The CDR3 consists of 17 residues. V was pared by 1 base and J by 0 bases, with 14 bases between. CDR3 loop: CASSQGLGGGSTDTQYF. In DNA form, the CDR3 reads TGCGCCAGCAGCCAAGGTCTGGGCGGAGGGAGCACAGATACGCAGTATTTT.

The DNA of the CDR3 is TGTGCCAGCAGCTTATCAGGGGGCCAAGAGACCCAGTACTTC. It specifies CASSLSGGQETQYF. The V gene is TRBV7-2, the J gene TRBJ2-5, with TRBD1 matching over 7 bases. The V gene end was trimmed by 2 bases and the J gene end by 1 base; junction bases not matched to a gene: 1. The germline V gene has CDR1 SGHTA and CDR2 FQGNSA. The CDR3 contains 14 residues.

CDR3 bases: TGCGCCAGCAGCTTGGCCTCGGGGAACACTGAAGCTTTCTTT. It specifies CASSLASGNTEAFF. The rearrangement uses TRBV5-1 and TRBJ1-1; D is undetermined. The germline V and J ends were trimmed by 0 bases and 1 base, with 7 bases remaining between them. Germline V CDR1 and CDR2: SGHRS, YFSETQ. This CDR3 has 14 amino acids.

The genes are TRBV9 and TRBJ1-5; the D gene is possibly TRBD1 (5 bases). Trimming stripped 4 bases from V and 8 bases from J, with 13 bases between. CDR1 is SGDLS, CDR2 YYNGEE, per germline. This CDR3 is 13 amino acids long. The CDR3 reads CASSRRLGEPQHF. CDR3 DNA sequence: TGTGCCAGCAGCCGACGGCTAGGGGAGCCCCAGCATTTT. Supplemented by reference TRBV9 and TRBJ1-5, the full variable domain reads DSGVTQTPKHLITATGQRVTLRCSPRSGDLSVYWYQQSLDQGLQFLIQYYNGEERAKGNILERFSAQQFPDLHSELNLSSLELGDSALYFCASSRRLGEPQHFGDGTRLSIL.

J is TRBJ2-1 and V is TRBV9; no definite D call. Germline V lookup: CDR1 SGDLS, CDR2 YYNGEE. Trimming stripped 4 bases from V and 5 bases from J, with 13 bases between. The CDR3 has 14 amino acids. For the CDR3, the DNA is TGTGCCAGCAGCCCCAGGCCTCCCGACAATGAGCAGTTCTTC. It is translated as CASSPRPPDNEQFF.

The gene calls are TRBV3-1 (or the pseudogene TRBV3-2) and TRBJ2-2; 12 bases are shared with TRBD1. The junction had 7 bases not matched to a gene; V was cut back by 0 bases and J by 5 bases. Germline V lookup: CDR1 LGHDT, CDR2 YNNKEL (reference sequence). CDR3 size: 18 residues. The CDR3 DNA follows: TGTGCCAGCAGCCAAGATGGGACAGGGGGCGCGGGGACCGGGGAGCTGTTTTTT. Amino acid sequence: CASSQDGTGGAGTGELFF.

This chain uses TRBV20-1 with TRBJ1-4; D call uncertain. Trimming stripped 3 bases from V and 5 bases from J, with 16 bases between. This CDR3 comprises 15 residues. The germline CDR1 and CDR2 sequences are DFQATT and SNEGSKA (reference sequence). This CDR3 reads CSASGGLSGNEKLFF. CDR3 nucleotide sequence: TGCAGTGCTAGTGGCGGTCTCTCGGGAAATGAAAAACTGTTTTTT.

V and J are TRBV6-5 and TRBJ2-1, with a tentative D call TRBD2 (7 bases). The V and J ends lost 0 bases and 7 bases respectively, with 13 bases between them. This CDR3 region has 15 residues. Germline V gives CDR1 MNHEY, CDR2 SVGAGI. The CDR3 spells CASSYSGGGGNEQFF. CDR3 sequence (DNA): TGTGCCAGCAGTTACTCAGGCGGGGGCGGGAATGAGCAGTTCTTC.

The rearrangement joins TRBV18 to TRBJ2-5; 8 bases are a match to TRBD1. The CDR3 is 18 amino acids. Losses at the gene ends were 3 bases for V and 5 bases for J; bases not matched to a gene: 17. Germline CDR1 is KGHSH and CDR2 is LQKENI. The CDR3 bases are TGTGCCAGCTCACCTCTGGAAGGGACAGGAATTTACCGGGAGACCCAGTACTTC. This sequence encodes CASSPLEGTGIYRETQYF.

The rearrangement joins TRBV7-9 to TRBJ2-2; 8 bases line up with TRBD2. Looked up from germline, CDR1 is SEHNR and CDR2 is FQNEAQ (reference sequence). The CDR3 contains 15 residues. The junction had 11 bases not matched to a gene; V was cut back by 7 bases and J by 7 bases. This chain's CDR3 is CASNTRHGRGGELFF. The CDR3 DNA sequence: TGTGCCAGCAACACCCGGCACGGGAGGGGCGGGGAGCTGTTTTTT.

The rearrangement joins TRBV27 to TRBJ1-4; 9 bases align to TRBD1. This CDR3 is 19 amino acids long. Germline-derived CDR1 and CDR2 are MNHEY and SMNVEV (reference sequence). J lost 2 bases, V lost 5 bases, and 15 bases had no gene match. The CDR3 spells CASSTGPGTGKRTNEKLFF. The CDR3 coding sequence is TGTGCCAGCAGTACAGGTCCCGGGACAGGGAAGAGGACTAATGAAAAACTGTTTTTT.

The J gene is TRBJ1-2, the V gene TRBV11-1; D is unresolved. From germline, CDR1 is SGHAT and CDR2 FQDESV (reference sequence). The CDR3 has 15 amino acids. With 5 bases removed from V and 2 bases from J, the gap between germline ends came to 15 bases. For the CDR3, the DNA is TGTGCCAGCAGCCCACAGATAGAAGTCAACTATGGCTACACCTTC. This encodes CASSPQIEVNYGYTF.

This rearrangement joins TRBV11-3 to TRBJ2-1, with 10 bases fitting TRBD2. V shed 1 base and J 6 bases; nucleotides not matched to a gene: 3. The CDR3 loop spans 15 amino acids. Per germline, CDR1 SGHNT and CDR2 YENEEA. CDR3 amino acids: CASSLGAGGPNEQFF. The CDR3 bases are TGTGCCAGCAGCTTAGGAGCGGGAGGGCCCAATGAGCAGTTCTTC.

The V gene is TRBV3-1 (or the pseudogene TRBV3-2), the J gene TRBJ2-1; a possible D gene is TRBD1 (5 bases). CDR1 and CDR2 (germline): LGHDT, YNNKEL (reference sequence). The germline V and J ends were trimmed by 5 bases and 2 bases, with 13 bases remaining between them. The CDR3 spans 15 residues. CDR3 nucleotides: TGTGCCAGCAGCACAAACCCGGACACCTACAATGAGCAGTTCTTC. Residues: CASSTNPDTYNEQFF.